This T cell receptor (beta chain) came from a study of cytomegalovirus exposure and HLA in healthy donors. Study context: According to later analysis, the same platform produced the roughly 130 validation and approximately 700 first-cohort repertoires. General study findings and limits: According to a later analysis, TCR clusters from the first cohort tended to co-occur in the 120 or so validation repertoires. Overall, roughly 160 TCR beta chains were annotated as cytomegalovirus-associated.

The donors were in the roughly 130-subject validation cohort, distinct from the 666-subject first cohort. This clone was counted a few times. Its antigen is not identified. Using immunoSEQ multiplex PCR, the repertoire was profiled, and TCRdb retains in-frame clones only, with some absent. The sample has about 140,000 clones, roughly nine tenths seen once. The CDR3 spans 15 residues. Losses at the gene ends were 6 bases for V and 7 bases for J; bases not matched to a gene: 9. CDR1 and CDR2 from the germline V gene are LNHDA and SQIVND (reference sequence). The chain uses TRBV19 and TRBJ2-4, with TRBD1 matching over 10 bases. The sample comprised PBMCs. This receptor was obtained from a man between 18 and 35 years old in good health and CMV-seronegative. CDR3 sequence (DNA): TGTGCCAGTAGCCAAACGGGGGGACAGGGGAACATTCAGTACTTC. Translated, it gives CASSQTGGQGNIQYF.